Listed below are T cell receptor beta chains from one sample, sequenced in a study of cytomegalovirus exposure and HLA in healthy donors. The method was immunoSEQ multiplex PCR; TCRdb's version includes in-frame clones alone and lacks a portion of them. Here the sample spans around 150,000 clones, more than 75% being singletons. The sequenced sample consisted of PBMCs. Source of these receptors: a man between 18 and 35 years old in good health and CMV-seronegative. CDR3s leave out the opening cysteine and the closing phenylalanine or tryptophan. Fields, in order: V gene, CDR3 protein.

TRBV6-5	ASSPDRVYTEAF
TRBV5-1	ASSLGQNYGYT
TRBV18	ASSPGTGNYGYT
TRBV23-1	ASSHPWTGRIY
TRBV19	ASSITGTMGTEAF
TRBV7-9	ASSYDRANTEAF
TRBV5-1	ASGSGENEKLF
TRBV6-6	ASSANKNTEAF
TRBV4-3	ASSTGVAGTYEQY
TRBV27	ASSLSGTGNTEAF
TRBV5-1	ASSLDPGVGNTIY
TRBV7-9	ASSLSRTGTSYEQY
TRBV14	ASSSRTEPYGYT
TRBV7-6	ASSLSTVRNQPQH
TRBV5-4	ASSSRQGNSPLH
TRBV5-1	ASSTSTGMVNTEAF
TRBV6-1	ASSGGQPQPQH
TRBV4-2	ASSQTTQGDNQPQH
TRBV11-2	ASSSLSDRGT
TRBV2	ASSRLAGIPYEQY
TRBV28	ASSGQGGMNEQF
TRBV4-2	ASSQGGREQF
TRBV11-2	ASSWGGGSRGNTIY
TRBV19	ASSDRSQPQH
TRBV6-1	ASSEPPSAGYTEAF
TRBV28	ASSPTPSTDTQY
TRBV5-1	ASSSSGGAVNIQY
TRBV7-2	ASSSTSGKPGELF
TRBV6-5	ASSGDRFSTEAF
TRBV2	ATILATGELF
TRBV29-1	SVELAGDEQY
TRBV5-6	AVQRGRLNTEAF